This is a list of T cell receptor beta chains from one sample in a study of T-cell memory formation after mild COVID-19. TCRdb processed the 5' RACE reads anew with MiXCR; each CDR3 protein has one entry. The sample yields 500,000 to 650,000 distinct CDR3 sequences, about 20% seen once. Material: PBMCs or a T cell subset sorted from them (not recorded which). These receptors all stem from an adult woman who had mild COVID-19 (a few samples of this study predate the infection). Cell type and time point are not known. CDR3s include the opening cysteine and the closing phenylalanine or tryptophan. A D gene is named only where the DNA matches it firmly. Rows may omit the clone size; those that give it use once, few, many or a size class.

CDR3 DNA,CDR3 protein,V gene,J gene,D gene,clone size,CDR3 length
TGCAGTGCCTACTCCGTTCGGGGAAACGGAAACACCATATATTTT,CSAYSVRGNGNTIYF,TRBV20-1,TRBJ1-3,NA,NA,15
TGTGCCACCAGTGATACTCGACAGTTACGGTTCTTC,CATSDTRQLRFF,TRBV24-1,TRBJ2-1,NA,many,12
TGTGCCAGCAGTTCCCCGGGAGTTGTTTCAGATACGCAGTATTTT,CASSSPGVVSDTQYF,TRBV28,TRBJ2-3,NA,few,15
TGTGCCTGGAGTGTACTAGGGTCAGGTGAGCAGTACTTC,CAWSVLGSGEQYF,TRBV30,TRBJ2-7,NA,NA,13
TGTGCCAGCCTGGGGGCCTCCTACGAGCAGTACTTC,CASLGASYEQYF,TRBV2,TRBJ2-7,NA,few,12
TGCGCCAGCAGCTTGGCCGCTATCCAGGGAGAGACCCAGTACTTC,CASSLAAIQGETQYF,TRBV5-1,TRBJ2-5,NA,few,15
TGTGCCAGCAGCTCCGGGTTGCATGAGCAGTTCTTC,CASSSGLHEQFF,TRBV7-9,TRBJ2-1,NA,many,12
TGTGCCAGCAGTTTCCGACAGGGGGTAGGCAATGAGCAGTTCTTC,CASSFRQGVGNEQFF,TRBV27,TRBJ2-1,TRBD1,NA,15
TGCGCCAGCAGCTTCGGGGGAGGGTTTTCCGATACGCAGTATTTT,CASSFGGGFSDTQYF,TRBV5-1,TRBJ2-3,TRBD2,NA,15
TGTGCCAGCTGGTTCGGGTCCTACGAGCAGTACTTC,CASWFGSYEQYF,TRBV2,TRBJ2-7,NA,few,12
TGTGCCAGCAGTTCTCGGGAGGGGATCGGGAAAGAGACCCAGTACTTC,CASSSREGIGKETQYF,TRBV12-3/TRBV12-4,TRBJ2-5,TRBD2,NA,16
TGTGCCAGCAGTTACTCTCCACAGTCCTATGGCTACACCTTC,CASSYSPQSYGYTF,TRBV6-5,TRBJ1-2,NA,few,14
TGTGCCAGCAGTTACTCGATCGGGGTCACCTACGAGCAGTACTTC,CASSYSIGVTYEQYF,TRBV6-2/TRBV6-3,TRBJ2-7,NA,NA,15
TGTGCCAGCACCACCACAGGGGAGCCTTTCTTT,CASTTTGEPFF,TRBV3-1,TRBJ1-1,TRBD1,NA,11
TGCGCCAGCAGCCAAGCGTCAGGTTCAACTAATGAAAAACTGTTTTTT,CASSQASGSTNEKLFF,TRBV4-1,TRBJ1-4,NA,NA,16
TGCGCCAGCAGCTTGGACTCAGGCGGCACCTACGAGCAGTACTTC,CASSLDSGGTYEQYF,TRBV5-1,TRBJ2-7,NA,NA,15
TGTGCCAGTAGGGACAGGGGGTCGATCTATGCTTTCTTT,CASRDRGSIYAFF,TRBV19,TRBJ1-1,TRBD1,few,13
TGTGCCAGCAGCTCAACAGGGTTGAGCTCTGGAAACACCATATATTTT,CASSSTGLSSGNTIYF,TRBV9,TRBJ1-3,NA,few,16
TGTGCCATCAGTGATAGGGGACAGATCTTACTCACCGTCGAAGGGGAGCTGTTTTTT,CAISDRGQILLTVEGELFF,TRBV10-3,TRBJ2-2,TRBD1,NA,19
TGTGCCAGCAGTTTGTTGGACAGGGAGTTAAACACCATATATTTT,CASSLLDRELNTIYF,TRBV28,TRBJ1-3,TRBD1,NA,15
TGCAGTGCTAGCGGCGGACTAGCGGGAGGGCCTTGGGGGACCCAGTACTTC,CSASGGLAGGPWGTQYF,TRBV20-1,TRBJ2-5,TRBD2,few,17
TGTGCCACCAGAATGGGGCTAAACACTGAAGCTTTCTTT,CATRMGLNTEAFF,TRBV24-1,TRBJ1-1,NA,few,13
TGCGCCAGCAGCTTACGCAGGGACGCGCGTAACTATGGCTACACCTTC,CASSLRRDARNYGYTF,TRBV5-1,TRBJ1-2,NA,NA,16
TGCGCCAGCAGCTCCCGGACAGGGCAAGCTATATACAATGAGCAGTTCTTC,CASSSRTGQAIYNEQFF,TRBV5-1,TRBJ2-1,TRBD1,few,17
TGTGCCAGCAGTCCTAGGGCCACTGAAGCTTTCTTT,CASSPRATEAFF,TRBV2,TRBJ1-1,NA,few,12
TGTGCCAGCAGCCGACAGATACAAGAGACCCAGTACTTC,CASSRQIQETQYF,TRBV14,TRBJ2-5,NA,few,13
TGTGCCAGCAGCCGCACACCCTACGAGCAGTACTTC,CASSRTPYEQYF,TRBV7-9,TRBJ2-7,NA,NA,12
TGTGCCACCCAGGGACTAGCGAAGTCCGAGCAGTACTTC,CATQGLAKSEQYF,TRBV24-1,TRBJ2-7,TRBD2,few,13
TGTGCCAGCAGCTCGGAAACAGGGGGCGAAGAGACCCAGTACTTC,CASSSETGGEETQYF,TRBV7-6,TRBJ2-5,TRBD1,few,15
TGCAGTGCTACCTCCCTCGACAGGGCCCTATACTCACCCCTCCACTTT,CSATSLDRALYSPLHF,TRBV20-1,TRBJ1-6,TRBD1,NA,16
TGTGCCAGCAGCAAGGACAGGGGGCCTCCCTACGAGCAGTACTTC,CASSKDRGPPYEQYF,TRBV9,TRBJ2-7,TRBD1,few,15
TGTGCCAGCAGTTGGACGGAGGAAGATTTCACAGATACGCAGTATTTT,CASSWTEEDFTDTQYF,TRBV6-2/TRBV6-3,TRBJ2-3,NA,few,16
TGTGCCAGCAGCCAAGATATGACTAGCGGAGCCTACGAGCAGTACTTC,CASSQDMTSGAYEQYF,TRBV4-2,TRBJ2-7,TRBD2,few,16
TGCGCCAGCAGCCAAGATCTTGGGGAGGTGCGGGAGCAGTACTTC,CASSQDLGEVREQYF,TRBV4-1,TRBJ2-7,NA,NA,15
TGTGCCAGCAGCCAAGCCGGATATGGGGCGAACACTGAAGCTTTCTTT,CASSQAGYGANTEAFF,TRBV3-1,TRBJ1-1,NA,few,16
TGTGCCACCAGCAGAGAAAGGCAGGGGACTGAAGCTTTCTTT,CATSRERQGTEAFF,TRBV15,TRBJ1-1,NA,NA,14
TGCGCCAGCGGAATGGAGGGGGCAAGTGAGCAGTTCTTC,CASGMEGASEQFF,TRBV5-1,TRBJ2-1,NA,few,13
TGTGCCAGCAGTGATATGACAGGGGGCAATCAGCCCCAGCATTTT,CASSDMTGGNQPQHF,TRBV6-2/TRBV6-3,TRBJ1-5,TRBD1,few,15
TGCAGCGTTGAGCATAGCGGGATGACAGATACGCAGTATTTT,CSVEHSGMTDTQYF,TRBV29-1,TRBJ2-3,TRBD2,NA,14
TGTGCCAGCAGTTTACAGGGGACGGCCGGGGAGCTGTTTTTT,CASSLQGTAGELFF,TRBV27,TRBJ2-2,NA,many,14
TGTGCCAGCAGTTGGAACAGCTATGGCTACACCTTC,CASSWNSYGYTF,TRBV12-3/TRBV12-4,TRBJ1-2,NA,NA,12
TGTGCCAGCACCTTTCTCCGGGCTGAAGCTTTCTTT,CASTFLRAEAFF,TRBV5-8,TRBJ1-1,NA,NA,12
TGTGCCAGCAGAAATACAGGTCCAGGAGAAAAACTGTTTTTT,CASRNTGPGEKLFF,TRBV12-3/TRBV12-4,TRBJ1-4,NA,few,14
TGCAGCGGGACAGGTTCCTACAATGAGCAGTTCTTC,CSGTGSYNEQFF,TRBV29-1,TRBJ2-1,TRBD1,many,12
TGTGCCAGCAGCACATGGGACAGGGGGCTTGAAAAACTGTTTTTT,CASSTWDRGLEKLFF,TRBV7-9,TRBJ1-4,TRBD1,NA,15